These 25 T cell receptor beta chains originate from one sample sequenced in a study of T cell repertoires in cytomegalovirus infection. Their antigens are not known. One entry per CDR3 protein, called by TCRdb with MiXCR from the reads. The table includes some 920,000 distinct CDR3 sequences, approximately 33% detected once. Material: cultured CD8+ T cells from PBMCs, obtained from culture after CMV antigen stimulation. These receptors originate from a human donor in good health (CMV status not recorded). Some clones in this sample may be carry-over from other donors' samples.

J is TRBJ1-2 and V is TRBV6-1; 7 bases fit TRBD1. The V segment lost 5 bases and the J segment 2 bases; nucleotides outside the gene matches: 5. CDR1 is MNHNS, CDR2 SASEGT, per germline. The CDR3 consists of 14 residues. The CDR3 region is CASSPTQGNYGYTF. The CDR3, as DNA: TGTGCCAGCAGTCCGACACAGGGGAACTATGGCTACACCTTC.

The gene calls are TRBV7-4 and TRBJ2-3, with no clear D. Looked up from germline, CDR1 is SGHVT and CDR2 is SQSDAQ. The CDR3 runs to 14 residues. V was trimmed by 1 base and J by 6 bases, leaving 11 bases between them. The CDR3 nucleotides read TGTGCCAGCAGCTTAGATTTAGGGTTGGATACGCAGTATTTT. It specifies CASSLDLGLDTQYF.

The chain is built from TRBV12-3 or TRBV12-4 and TRBJ1-2; the D gene is possibly TRBD1 (6 bases). This CDR3 has 16 residues. With 3 bases removed from V and 4 bases from J, the gap between germline ends came to 18 bases. CDR3 region: CASSFGVRGQLYGYTF. CDR3 nucleotides: TGTGCCAGCAGTTTCGGGGTACGAGGACAGCTCTATGGCTACACCTTC.

The CDR3 loop reads CASSWWQGKNEQYF. The CDR3 DNA follows: TGTGCCAGCAGTTGGTGGCAGGGAAAGAACGAGCAGTACTTC. This chain connects TRBV12-3 or TRBV12-4 to TRBJ2-7, with D maybe TRBD1 (5 bases). V gave up 4 bases and J gave up 5 bases, with 15 bases separating them. The CDR3 runs to 14 residues.

The chain couples TRBV27 to TRBJ1-1; D is uncertain. This CDR3 is 14 amino acids long. Germline V gene data show CDR1 as MNHEY and CDR2 as SMNVEV (reference sequence). V lost 2 bases and J 5 bases, leaving 12 bases between the germline ends. The DNA of the CDR3 is TGTGCCAGCAGTTTACAGCGATACGGGACTGAAGCTTTCTTT. Residues: CASSLQRYGTEAFF.

This clonotype was observed a handful of times. The V and J genes are TRBV5-6 and TRBJ2-2, with TRBD2 identical over 12 bases. This CDR3 has 18 amino acids. With V trimmed by 4 bases and J by 0 bases, 7 bases remained unmatched. Germline V gene data show CDR1 as SGHDT and CDR2 as YYEEEE. In DNA form, the CDR3 reads TGTGCCAGCAGCGACACTAGCGGGGGGACTTCGAACACCGGGGAGCTGTTTTTT. Translated, it gives CASSDTSGGTSNTGELFF.

V gene TRBV29-1 combines with J gene TRBJ2-5; either TRBD1 or TRBD2 may supply D (5 bases each). V was cut by 7 bases and J by 5 bases, with 14 bases left in between. Germline V gene lookup returns CDR1 SQVTM and CDR2 ANQGSEA. This CDR3 comprises 12 residues. The CDR3 is CSALGVFETQYF. The CDR3 DNA follows: TGCAGCGCATTGGGGGTGTTCGAGACCCAGTACTTC.

This clonotype showed up many times. The chain carries TRBV7-9 and TRBJ2-5; D uncertain. Germline CDR1 SEHNR, CDR2 FQNEAQ (reference sequence). Deletions cut 6 bases from V and 5 bases from J, with 10 bases between. CDR3 length equals 12 residues. The CDR3 DNA sequence: TGTGCCAGCAGTCAGGCCAGGGAGACCCAGTACTTC. Translation: CASSQARETQYF.

The chain links TRBV20-1 to TRBJ2-1, with TRBD2 matching 8 bases. This CDR3 region has 16 residues. Germline CDR1 is DFQATT and CDR2 is SNEGSKA (reference sequence). Trimming took 5 bases from V and 7 from J; bases not matched to a gene: 16. The CDR3 protein is CSARGERGLFRNEQFF. CDR3 coding DNA: TGCAGTGCTCGTGGGGAGCGGGGGCTTTTTAGGAATGAGCAGTTCTTC.

This chain uses TRBV6-2 or TRBV6-3 with TRBJ2-1; weak D call: TRBD1 (5 bases). From germline, CDR1 is MNHEY and CDR2 SVGEGT. The V gene lost 3 bases and the J gene lost 8 bases, with 11 bases spanning the gap. The CDR3 sequence is 13 residues long. The CDR3 reads CASSYRGWDEQFF. In DNA, the CDR3 is TGTGCCAGCAGTTATAGGGGTTGGGATGAGCAGTTCTTC.

This chain connects TRBV11-2 to TRBJ1-6; 7 nucleotides agree with TRBD1. The CDR3 is 13 residues long. Unmatched junction bases numbered 2, after V lost 3 bases and J lost 9 bases. From germline, CDR1 is SGHAT and CDR2 FQNNGV. CDR3 in DNA: TGTGCCAGCAGCTTGACAGGGCCTTCACCCCTCCACTTT. This codes for CASSLTGPSPLHF.

This clonotype occurred a few times. This chain links TRBV11-2 with TRBJ2-3; D may correspond to TRBD1 or TRBD2 (6 bases each). Trimming pared 5 bases from V and 5 bases from J, leaving 17 bases between. Germline CDR1 SGHAT, CDR2 FQNNGV. The CDR3 runs 15 residues. The CDR3 DNA reads as TGTGCCAGCAGCCCGCCCGGGGGCTGGGAAGATACGCAGTATTTT. This gives the protein CASSPPGGWEDTQYF.

V and J are TRBV29-1 and TRBJ2-1; D might be TRBD1 (5 bases). Trimming cost V 2 bases and J 1 base, with 15 bases left between them. The CDR3 totals 16 residues. Germline V gives CDR1 SQVTM, CDR2 ANQGSEA. The chain's CDR3 is CSVEWAGLNSYNEQFF. In DNA, the CDR3 is TGCAGCGTTGAATGGGCAGGGCTTAATTCCTACAATGAGCAGTTCTTC.

This clonotype has ten or more counts. The chain has TRBV7-8 and TRBJ2-5; no firm D call. The CDR3 consists of 14 residues. The V gene lost 5 bases and the J gene lost 1 base, with 11 bases spanning the gap. Germline V CDR1 and CDR2: SGHVS, FQNEAQ. CDR3 DNA sequence: TGTGCCAGCAGCCGAGAAGGGTTCCAAGAGACCCAGTACTTC. This gives the protein CASSREGFQETQYF.

The rearrangement links TRBV7-6 to TRBJ2-7, with 9 bases aligning to TRBD2. Per the germline V gene, CDR1 is SGHVS and CDR2 is FNYEAQ. V dropped 4 bases and J dropped 2; count of bases not matched to a gene: 9. CDR3 length: 16 amino acids. CDR3 nucleotides: TGTGCCAGCAGCTCCGGTTCTAGCGGGAACCCCTACGAGCAGTACGTC. This gives the protein CASSSGSSGNPYEQYV.

This clonotype was counted a single time. The CDR3 does not end in the conserved phenylalanine or tryptophan, so this is likely a read error. The chain couples TRBV7-2 to TRBJ2-7; 7 bases align to TRBD2. CDR1 is SGHTA, CDR2 FQGNSA, per germline. This CDR3 is built from 18 residues. The junction had 13 bases not matched to a gene; V was cut back by 1 base and J by 1 base. This chain's CDR3 is CASSLGGGNQKLSYEQYL. The CDR3 region has the DNA TGTGCCAGCAGCTTAGGGGGGGGAAACCAAAAATTATCCTACGAGCAGTACTTA.

This clonotype was recorded a few times. The V gene is TRBV25-1, the J gene TRBJ1-1, with D possibly TRBD1 on 6 matching bases. Germline loops: CDR1 MGHDK, CDR2 SYGVNS. V was shortened by 4 bases and J by 5 bases, with 11 bases between the two germline ends. The CDR3 covers 13 residues. This CDR3 is CASSAGVSTEAFF. DNA for the CDR3: TGTGCCAGCAGTGCAGGGGTGAGTACTGAAGCTTTCTTT.

This clonotype came up a few times. The chain combines TRBV4-2 with TRBJ2-7, with a tentative D call TRBD1 (6 bases). This CDR3 contains 15 residues. CDR1 is LGHNA, CDR2 YNFKEQ, per germline. The V and J ends lost 4 bases and 4 bases respectively, with 17 bases between them. The CDR3 region has the DNA TGTGCCAGCAGCCCTGGTGCAGGGGCCGGGTACGAGCAGTACTTC. Translation gives CASSPGAGAGYEQYF.

In its sample, this clonotype was seen a few times. This chain connects TRBV6-5 to TRBJ1-6; D remains unclear. The germline V and J ends were trimmed by 5 bases and 14 bases, with 13 bases remaining between them. CDR3 length: 12 residues. CDR1 is MNHEY, CDR2 SVGAGI, per germline. The CDR3 loop reads CASSTGRLALHF. The DNA for the CDR3 is TGTGCCAGCAGTACCGGACGTTTGGCCCTCCACTTT.

The chain carries TRBV19 and TRBJ1-1; D remains unclear. CDR3 length: 15 amino acids. V lost 3 bases and J 0 bases, leaving 11 bases between the germline ends. Germline loops: CDR1 LNHDA, CDR2 SQIVND (reference sequence). In DNA, the CDR3 is TGTGCCAGTAGTATCGCCTCGACCTTGAACACTGAAGCTTTCTTT. Translating gives CASSIASTLNTEAFF.

The V gene is TRBV5-1, the J gene TRBJ1-5; D remains ambiguous. Per the germline V gene, CDR1 is SGHRS and CDR2 is YFSETQ. V lost 4 bases to trimming and J lost 4 bases, with 24 bases between them. The CDR3 loop spans 18 amino acids. This CDR3 reads CASSPGGLEDLLNQPQHF. CDR3 sequence (DNA): TGCGCCAGCAGCCCTGGTGGGTTGGAGGACCTCCTGAATCAGCCCCAGCATTTT.

The chain carries TRBV28 and TRBJ2-1; 9 nucleotides match TRBD1. The CDR3 has 23 residues. The ends lost 6 bases at V and 0 bases at J; junction bases unmatched: 27. Germline CDR1 reads MDHEN; CDR2 reads SYDVKM. This CDR3 is CASSSPGQGTHTTPGHSYNEQFF. The CDR3 coding sequence is TGTGCCAGCAGCTCTCCGGGACAGGGTACCCACACCACTCCAGGTCACTCCTACAATGAGCAGTTCTTC. Together with reference TRBV28 and TRBJ2-1, the CDR3 gives the full variable domain: DVKVTQSSRYLVKRTGEKVFLECVQDMDHENMFWYRQDPGLGLRLIYFSYDVKMKEKGDIPEGYSVSREKKERFSLILESASTNQTSMYLCASSSPGQGTHTTPGHSYNEQFFGPGTRLTVL.

A few counts support this clonotype. The rearrangement links TRBV15 to TRBJ2-2; D remains unclear. Germline V CDR1 and CDR2: LNHNV, YYDKDF (reference sequence). This CDR3 contains 17 residues. The V end lost 0 bases, the J end lost 2 bases, and 13 bases lay between the germline ends. Here the CDR3 DNA reads TGTGCCACCAGCAGAGAGGGCAGTCGCCAAAACACCGGGGAGCTGTTTTTT. It specifies CATSREGSRQNTGELFF.

This clonotype was seen repeatedly, ten times or more. The chain recombines TRBV9 with TRBJ2-1, with 12 bases lining up with TRBD2. Germline CDR1 is SGDLS and CDR2 is YYNGEE. V shed 3 bases and J 15 bases; nucleotides not matched to a gene: 10. The CDR3 length is 14 residues. The CDR3 DNA is TGTGCCAGCAGCGGCGCCCCTAGCGGGGGGGCCCCGTTCTTC. This translates into CASSGAPSGGAPFF.

This clonotype was detected a few times. The chain recombines TRBV15 with TRBJ2-3; TRBD2 aligns across 10 bases. The CDR3 sequence is 18 residues long. V lost 0 bases to trimming and J lost 1 base; unmatched junction nucleotides: 7. Germline V lookup: CDR1 LNHNV, CDR2 YYDKDF (reference sequence). This CDR3 is CATSRDSGTSGGTDTQYF. As DNA, the CDR3 is TGTGCCACCAGCAGAGATAGTGGAACTAGCGGGGGCACAGATACGCAGTATTTT.